The 11 T cell receptor beta chains given below trace back to one sample, sequenced in a study of CXCR3-negative and CXCR3-positive naive CD8 T cells. Findings and caveats of the study: The study found more hydrophobic TRB CDR3s in CXCR3-positive naive cells than in CXCR3-negative naive cells.

No antigen has been identified for these receptors. 5' RACE that incorporated UMI labels was used to prepare the TRB cDNA libraries. TCRdb re-called the 5' RACE reads and gives one entry per CDR3 protein, without DNA. The listing contains around 84,000 distinct CDR3 sequences. The sequenced sample consisted of naive CXCR3+ CD8+ T cells from blood. As to subset: CD45RO-CCR7+CD27+CD95- naive CD8+ T cells expressing CXCR3 (TNR3+). The receptors were gathered from a human donor in good health. Some clones in this sample may be carry-over from other donors' samples.

The chain links TRBV4-1 to TRBJ1-5; TCRdb proposes TRBD1, but this gene call is untestable without DNA. Germline-derived CDR1 and CDR2 are MGHRA and YSYEKL. This CDR3 has 15 residues. The CDR3 loop is CASSQGTGSDQPQHF.

The chain recombines TRBV5-1 with TRBJ1-2; TCRdb reports TRBD1, a call that lacks DNA to check it against. Germline CDR1 reads SGHRS; CDR2 reads YFSETQ. The CDR3 runs 15 residues. The CDR3 loop reads CASSQQDRADYGYTF.

V gene TRBV7-9 combines with J gene TRBJ2-7; the TCRdb D gene call, TRBD2, has no DNA to confirm it. This CDR3 is built from 23 residues. Germline CDR1 is SEHNR and CDR2 is FQNEAQ (reference sequence). This CDR3 reads CASSLPHSPGPAGGPFLFPEQYF.

V is TRBV7-2 and J is TRBJ2-7; TCRdb's D call of TRBD1 is untestable without DNA. Germline V gives CDR1 SGHTA, CDR2 FQGNSA. The CDR3 is made up of 13 amino acids. CDR3 region: CASSWGQGDEQYF. The complete variable domain, with remaining parts taken from reference TRBV7-2 and TRBJ2-7, reads GAGVSQSPSNKVTEKGKDVELRCDPISGHTALYWYRQSLGQGLEFLIYFQGNSAPDKSGLPSDRFSAERTGGSVSTLTIQRTQQEDSAVYLCASSWGQGDEQYFGPGTRLTVT.

The V and J genes are TRBV12-3 or TRBV12-4 and TRBJ2-3; TCRdb picks TRBD2, but there is no DNA to check that call. This CDR3 has 14 residues. This CDR3 is CASSPSGAKDTQYF.

CDR3: CASTWTDSYEQYF. The J gene is TRBJ2-7, the V gene TRBV5-1. This CDR3 contains 13 residues. Germline assignment: CDR1 SGHRS and CDR2 YFSETQ. Looking up the rest from reference TRBV5-1 and TRBJ2-7 gives the full variable domain: KAGVTQTPRYLIKTRGQQVTLSCSPISGHRSVSWYQQTPGQGLQFLFEYFSETQRNKGNFPGRFSGRQFSNSRSEMNVSTLELGDSALYLCASTWTDSYEQYFGPGTRLTVT.

The chain combines TRBV27 with TRBJ1-1; TCRdb picks TRBD1, but there is no DNA to check that call. Germline loops: CDR1 MNHEY, CDR2 SMNVEV (reference sequence). The CDR3 contains 15 residues. The CDR3 here is CASSLSPDLNTEAFF.

The chain couples TRBV5-5 to TRBJ2-1; absent DNA, TCRdb's TRBD2 call cannot be checked. This CDR3 is built from 16 residues. Germline CDR1 reads SGHKS; CDR2 reads YYEKEE (reference sequence). The CDR3 region is CASSSPGGGGEGEQFF.

The rearrangement joins TRBV29-1 to TRBJ2-7; no DNA is available, so the TRBD1 call from TCRdb remains unchecked. The CDR3 has 12 amino acids. CDR1 and CDR2 from the germline V gene are SQVTM and ANQGSEA. CDR3 residues: CSGLTGAYEQYF.

The chain joins TRBV11-2 to TRBJ2-3; absent DNA, TCRdb's TRBD2 call cannot be checked. CDR1 is SGHAT, CDR2 FQNNGV, per germline. The CDR3 is 15 amino acids. The CDR3 here is CASSTGTSGTDTQYF.

V gene TRBV6-5 combines with J gene TRBJ1-2. The CDR3 is made up of 13 amino acids. The V gene's germline CDR1 is MNHEY and CDR2 SVGAGI. The CDR3 protein is CASSDAQIYGYTF.